The clone carrying this T cell receptor beta chain was found a few times. The antigen remains unidentified. This sample was taken from a study of cytomegalovirus exposure and HLA in healthy donors. PCR used 60 Vbeta primers and 13 Jbeta primers. The assay was immunoSEQ multiplex PCR, and TCRdb's table has in-frame clones only and misses some. The sample holds 90,000 to 120,000 clones, roughly 9.1% seen once. General study results and limits: A later analysis reportedly found fewer N-insertions in an Asian-associated ancestry cluster than the approximately 700-donor mean. Most TCR beta V segments were productive about 90% or about 30% of the time in an earlier analysis. The authors later found TCR association rates varying by HLA locus, with DRB1 most and HLA-C fewest.

The germline V gene has CDR1 SEHNR and CDR2 FQNEAQ (reference sequence). Trimming removed 2 bases from V and 0 bases from J, with 10 bases in between. The CDR3 totals 16 residues. The receptor's source is a man in his forties in good health and CMV-seropositive. This chain uses TRBV7-9 with TRBJ1-4; D is perhaps TRBD1 (6 bases). Sequenced input: PBMCs. The CDR3 loop reads CASSLQRTATNEKLFF. In DNA, the CDR3 is TGTGCCAGCAGCTTACAAAGGACAGCAACTAATGAAAAACTGTTTTTT.